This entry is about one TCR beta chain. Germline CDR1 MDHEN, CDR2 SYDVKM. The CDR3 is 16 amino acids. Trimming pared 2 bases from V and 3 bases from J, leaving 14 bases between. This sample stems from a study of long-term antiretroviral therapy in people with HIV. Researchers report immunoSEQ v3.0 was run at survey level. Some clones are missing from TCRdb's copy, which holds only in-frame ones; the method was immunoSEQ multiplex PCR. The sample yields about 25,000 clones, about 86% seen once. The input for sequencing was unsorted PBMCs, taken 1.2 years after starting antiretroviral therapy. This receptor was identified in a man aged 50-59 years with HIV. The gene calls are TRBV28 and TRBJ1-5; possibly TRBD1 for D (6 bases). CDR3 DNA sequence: TGTGCCAGCAGTTTAAGGTCCGGGGGCCTCAATCAGCCCCAGCATTTT. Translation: CASSLRSGGLNQPQHF.